Shown below are 26 T cell receptor beta chains from a single sample sequenced in a study of blood T cell repertoires in COVID-19. Profiled with immunoSEQ multiplex PCR; TCRdb holds only in-frame clones, not every one. The sample shows roughly 190,000 clones, about 80% of them seen only once. The sequencing input was peripheral blood. Receptor source: a man aged 25-45 years with active or convalescent COVID-19.

The rearrangement links TRBV11-3 to TRBJ1-1; D unclear. This CDR3 has 14 amino acids. V lost 5 bases, J lost 1 base, and 11 bases lay in between. Germline assignment: CDR1 SGHNT and CDR2 YENEEA. In nucleotides, the CDR3 is TGTGCCAGCAGCACGGAGCTTTCGAACACTGAAGCTTTCTTT. Protein product: CASSTELSNTEAFF.

The rearrangement uses TRBV10-3 and TRBJ1-2; TRBD1 matches 8 bases. J lost 8 bases, V lost 2 bases, and 7 bases had no gene match. This CDR3 contains 14 residues. Germline CDR1 reads ENHRY; CDR2 reads SYGVKD. CDR3 DNA sequence: TGTGCCATCAGTGAGGCCCAGGGGGCGCAGGGCTACACCTTC. This codes for CAISEAQGAQGYTF.

V is TRBV4-1 and J is TRBJ1-1; 10 bases map to TRBD1. Germline V gene sequence: CDR1 MGHRA, CDR2 YSYEKL. This CDR3 contains 14 residues. V shed 4 bases, J shed 11 bases, and the junction held 10 bases outside the gene matches. Here the CDR3 reads CASSRDRGRPGAFF. The CDR3 DNA reads TGCGCCAGCAGCCGCGACAGGGGGCGACCCGGGGCTTTCTTT.

This chain connects TRBV4-1 to TRBJ1-1; 7 bases agree with TRBD1. This CDR3 has 16 amino acids. Trimming cost V 3 bases and J 4 bases; bases outside gene matches: 11. Germline CDR1 is MGHRA and CDR2 is YSYEKL. The CDR3 spells CASSQFGQARGTEAFF. In DNA, the CDR3 is TGCGCCAGCAGCCAGTTCGGACAGGCTAGGGGCACTGAAGCTTTCTTT.

Remarks on this clone: Other DNA sequences in the same sample also yield this CDR3. The rearrangement links TRBV5-1 to TRBJ1-1; TRBD1 matches at 11 bases. Germline-derived CDR1 and CDR2 are SGHRS and YFSETQ. J was trimmed by 4 bases and V by 2 bases; bases with no gene match: 4. The CDR3 totals 15 residues. This CDR3 is CASSLRTGGSTEAFF. CDR3 nucleotide sequence: TGCGCCAGCAGCTTAAGGACAGGGGGCTCCACTGAAGCTTTCTTT.

As to this clone: Different DNA sequences within this sample yield the same CDR3. The rearrangement uses TRBV12-3 or TRBV12-4 and TRBJ1-5; 7 bases are shared with TRBD1. Trimming cost V 5 bases and J 6 bases; bases outside gene matches: 4. This CDR3 comprises 13 residues. The CDR3 region is CASSHRGGQPQHF. The DNA for the CDR3 is TGTGCCAGCAGTCACAGGGGCGGTCAGCCCCAGCATTTT.

This clone was seen once. The chain carries TRBV24-1 and TRBJ1-4, with D maybe TRBD1 (6 bases). Germline V gives CDR1 KGHDR, CDR2 SFDVKD. The CDR3 has 15 residues. The V and J ends lost 3 bases and 7 bases respectively, with 14 bases between them. The CDR3 DNA is TGTGCCACCAGTGATCCTAGGGGGTCAGGTGAAAAACTGTTTTTT. This gives the protein CATSDPRGSGEKLFF.

V usage is TRBV6-2 or TRBV6-3 and J usage is TRBJ2-1, with a tentative D call TRBD2 (6 bases). This CDR3 contains 16 residues. CDR1 MNHEY and CDR2 SVGEGT come from the germline V gene. V was shortened by 5 bases and J by 7 bases, with 21 bases between the two germline ends. CDR3 loop: CASSHLLGGTINEQFF. The CDR3 bases are TGTGCCAGCAGTCACCTACTCGGGGGTACAATAAATGAGCAGTTCTTC.

This chain connects TRBV2 to TRBJ2-7; 8 bases fit TRBD1. V trimming: 6 bases; J trimming: 3 bases; junction bases outside the gene matches: 4. Per germline, CDR1 SNHLY and CDR2 FYNNEI. The CDR3 extends over 13 amino acids. This chain's CDR3 is CASSLQGGYEQYV. As DNA, the CDR3 is TGTGCCAGCAGCCTACAGGGGGGCTACGAGCAGTACGTC.

V gene TRBV18 combines with J gene TRBJ2-7; TRBD1 matches at 11 bases. V shed 3 bases and J 6 bases; nucleotides not matched to a gene: 10. Germline CDR1 KGHSH, CDR2 LQKENI. This CDR3 has 16 amino acids. As DNA, the CDR3 is TGTGCCAGCTCACCTCGGCCGGGGACAGGGGGAGGCGAGCAGTACTTC. Its translation is CASSPRPGTGGGEQYF. The full variable domain, with the rest looked up from reference TRBV18 and TRBJ2-7, is NAGVMQNPRHLVRRRGQEARLRCSPMKGHSHVYWYRQLPEEGLKFMVYLQKENIIDESGMPKERFSAEFPKEGPSILRIQQVVRGDSAAYFCASSPRPGTGGGEQYFGPGTRLTVT.

V usage is TRBV3-1 (or the pseudogene TRBV3-2) and J usage is TRBJ2-4, with 8 bases identical to TRBD1. The CDR3 runs 16 residues. Germline V gives CDR1 LGHDT, CDR2 YNNKEL (reference sequence). V trimming: 4 bases; J trimming: 5 bases; junction bases outside the gene matches: 10. CDR3 in amino acids: CASSPRGQARENIQYF. CDR3 bases: TGTGCCAGCAGCCCCCGGGGACAGGCCAGAGAAAACATTCAGTACTTC.

The chain uses TRBV19 and TRBJ2-7, with 10 bases lining up with TRBD2. This CDR3 has 15 amino acids. Germline assignment: CDR1 LNHDA and CDR2 SQIVND (reference sequence). V was pared by 5 bases and J by 4 bases, with 8 bases of the junction left unmatched. The CDR3 DNA follows: TGTGCCAGTAGTTTAATAGCGGGAGGTTATTACGAGCAGTACTTC. This gives the protein CASSLIAGGYYEQYF.

The chain carries TRBV9 and TRBJ1-4; 7 bases fit TRBD1. V shed 4 bases, J shed 0 bases, and the junction held 15 bases outside the gene matches. CDR1 is SGDLS, CDR2 YYNGEE, per germline. CDR3 length: 19 amino acids. CDR3 in amino acids: CASSSSTGDSLATNEKLFF. The CDR3 nucleotides read TGTGCCAGCAGCTCCTCCACTGGGGACAGCCTTGCAACTAATGAAAAACTGTTTTTT.

V and J are TRBV4-3 and TRBJ1-5, with D hard to call. The germline gives CDR1 LGHNA, CDR2 YSLEER. V lost 7 bases and J lost 7, with 23 bases in between. The CDR3 has 16 amino acids. In DNA, the CDR3 is TGCGCCAGCACATCGTGGATAGGACCCCCGGGACAGCCCCAGCATTTT. It translates to CASTSWIGPPGQPQHF.

The rearrangement joins TRBV5-5 to TRBJ2-5; TRBD1 is a possible D gene (7 bases). Germline loops: CDR1 SGHKS, CDR2 YYEKEE (reference sequence). The ends were cut back, 10 bases at V and 1 base at J, with 14 bases in the middle. CDR3 size: 13 residues. The CDR3, as DNA: TGTGCCGGACAGCAGGGGGGCCAAGAGACCCAGTACTTC. It yields the protein CAGQQGGQETQYF. Variable domain in full (rest from reference TRBV5-5 and TRBJ2-5): DAGVTQSPTHLIKTRGQQVTLRCSPISGHKSVSWYQQVLGQGPQFIFQYYEKEERGRGNFPDRFSARQFPNYSSELNVNALLLGDSALYLCAGQQGGQETQYFGPGTRLLVL.

A word on this clone: The same CDR3 also results from other DNA sequences found in this sample. The CDR3 loop reads CASSEPSGGTDTQYF. The CDR3 coding sequence is TGCGCCAGCAGTGAACCTAGCGGGGGAACAGATACGCAGTATTTT. The genes are TRBV10-1 and TRBJ2-3; 10 bases align to TRBD2. CDR1 is WNHNN, CDR2 SYGVQD, per germline (reference sequence). This CDR3 region has 15 residues. V was pared by 3 bases and J by 3 bases, with 3 bases of the junction left unmatched.

The J gene is TRBJ1-5, the V gene TRBV5-6; 8 bases are a match to TRBD1. V trimming: 5 bases; J trimming: 7 bases; junction bases outside the gene matches: 11. The CDR3 runs 15 residues. The germline gives CDR1 SGHDT, CDR2 YYEEEE. The CDR3 coding sequence is TGTGCCAGCAGTTTTGGGACAGGAACGGACCAGCCCCAGCATTTT. It codes for CASSFGTGTDQPQHF.

CDR3 nucleotides: TGTGCCAGCAGCAGGCAGGGGCCGAACACTGAAGCTTTCTTT. Translated, it gives CASSRQGPNTEAFF. J is TRBJ1-1 and V is TRBV6-5; possible D gene TRBD1, 6 bases. CDR3 size: 14 residues. Per germline, CDR1 MNHEY and CDR2 SVGAGI. V lost 6 bases, J lost 1 base, and 12 bases lay in between.

The rearrangement joins TRBV21-1 to TRBJ2-2; the table names TRBD1, a call not compared with the DNA. TRBV21-1 is assigned pseudogene status. The CDR3 contains 17 residues. The CDR3 nucleotides are TGTGCCAGCAGCAAAGGGGAATGGACAGCGAACACCGGGGAGCTGTTTTTT. Translating gives CASSKGEWTANTGELFF.

This clone came up once. The J gene is TRBJ1-2, the V gene TRBV19; D uncertain. With 3 bases removed from V and 4 bases from J, the gap between germline ends came to 12 bases. Germline CDR1 reads LNHDA; CDR2 reads SQIVND (reference sequence). The CDR3 sequence is 14 residues long. In DNA, the CDR3 is TGTGCCAGTAGTATCACCGGGGAGGGCTATGGCTACACCTTC. This gives the protein CASSITGEGYGYTF.

This clone has more than one count but fewer than ten. V gene TRBV6-2 or TRBV6-3 combines with J gene TRBJ1-1; the D is unclear. The V gene lost 5 bases and the J gene lost 2 bases, with 15 bases spanning the gap. The germline V gene has CDR1 MNHEY and CDR2 SVGEGT. CDR3 length: 15 amino acids. The CDR3 DNA reads TGTGCCAGCAGTCAATGGTACGGGGATAACACTGAAGCTTTCTTT. Translated: CASSQWYGDNTEAFF.

The chain joins TRBV27 to TRBJ2-7, with 7 bases lining up with TRBD1. The CDR3 sequence is 13 residues long. V shed 6 bases and J 3 bases; nucleotides not matched to a gene: 5. In germline, CDR1 is MNHEY, CDR2 SMNVEV (reference sequence). The CDR3 spells CASSWDRGYEQYF. The DNA of the CDR3 is TGTGCCAGCAGCTGGGACAGAGGCTACGAGCAGTACTTC.

The V gene is TRBV6-2 or TRBV6-3, the J gene TRBJ1-2; D possibly corresponds to TRBD1 (5 bases). This CDR3 contains 13 residues. Trimming took 4 bases from V and 2 from J, leaving 8 bases between them. Germline loops: CDR1 MNHEY, CDR2 SVGEGT. The CDR3 sequence is CASSLGVNYGYTF. The CDR3 DNA reads TGTGCCAGCAGTTTAGGGGTCAACTATGGCTACACCTTC.

This sequence joins TRBV5-4 and TRBJ1-2; 9 bases match TRBD1. The CDR3 totals 15 residues. Germline V lookup: CDR1 SGHNT, CDR2 YYREEE (reference sequence). Trimming at V came to 5 bases and at J to 8 bases, leaving 13 bases not matched to a gene. The DNA for the CDR3 is TGTGCCAGCAGTCAGGCGGGGACAGGGTTCGGCGGCTACACCTTC. It translates to CASSQAGTGFGGYTF.

The V gene is TRBV11-3, the J gene TRBJ2-1; TRBD2 matches 13 bases. After removal of 0 bases from V and 4 bases from J, the junction contained 3 bases not matched to a gene. Germline V CDR1 and CDR2: SGHNT, YENEEA. The CDR3 is 17 residues long. Written as DNA, the CDR3 is TGTGCCAGCAGCTTAGATGGGACTAGCGGGATTTACAATGAGCAGTTCTTC. The encoded protein is CASSLDGTSGIYNEQFF.

The V call is TRBV28, the J call TRBJ2-5; D is unclear. V dropped 6 bases and J dropped 5 bases, with 16 bases sitting between them. Germline CDR1 MDHEN, CDR2 SYDVKM. This CDR3 is built from 14 residues. The DNA for the CDR3 is TGTGCCAGCAGAGATAGCCCCAGTGGGGAGACCCAGTACTTC. Protein product: CASRDSPSGETQYF.